The 14 T cell receptor beta chains below were found in one sample sequenced in a study of blood T cell repertoires in COVID-19. Sequencing was performed with immunoSEQ multiplex PCR; in TCRdb, only in-frame clones are kept and a portion is missing. Here the sample spans some 85,000 clones, about 70% being singletons. Sequenced sample: peripheral blood. These receptors were obtained from an elderly woman with active or convalescent COVID-19.

This chain connects TRBV4-3 to TRBJ2-7; D may be TRBD1 (5 bases). The CDR3 covers 16 residues. V was trimmed by 1 base and J by 2 bases, leaving 15 bases between them. Germline CDR1 and CDR2: LGHNA and YSLEER. CDR3 sequence: CASSQAYEDTTYEQYF. In DNA form, the CDR3 reads TGCGCCAGCAGCCAAGCATACGAGGACACAACCTACGAGCAGTACTTC.

This clone was recorded at least ten times. The chain uses TRBV14 and TRBJ1-6; D is perhaps TRBD1 (5 bases). The CDR3 runs to 15 residues. CDR1 SGHDN and CDR2 FVKESK come from the germline V gene. V was trimmed by 1 base and J by 8 bases, leaving 12 bases between them. The CDR3 DNA reads TGTGCCAGCAGCCAAGTCCAGGGATCCCATTCACCCCTCCACTTT. Translating it yields CASSQVQGSHSPLHF.

This clone came up once. V usage is TRBV5-1 and J usage is TRBJ2-5; the D gene is possibly TRBD2 (6 bases). There are 14 residues in the CDR3. Per germline, CDR1 SGHRS and CDR2 YFSETQ. The V end was cut by 3 bases, the J end by 5 bases, with 14 bases between. Written as DNA, the CDR3 is TGCGCCAGCAGCTCGGGACTCCAAGGGGAGACCCAGTACTTC. Translating it yields CASSSGLQGETQYF.

The rearrangement links TRBV18 to TRBJ1-1; maybe TRBD1 (6 bases). V was pared by 3 bases and J by 0 bases, with 11 bases between. Per the germline V gene, CDR1 is KGHSH and CDR2 is LQKENI. CDR3 length: 15 amino acids. The CDR3 reads CASSPRQVMNTEAFF. DNA of the CDR3: TGTGCCAGCTCACCGCGACAGGTAATGAACACTGAAGCTTTCTTT.

The rearrangement uses TRBV9 and TRBJ2-3; D gene ambiguous. The germline gives CDR1 SGDLS, CDR2 YYNGEE. This CDR3 is built from 13 residues. V dropped 4 bases and J dropped 2 bases, with 8 bases sitting between them. The CDR3 sequence: CASSFGPTDTQYF. CDR3 sequence (DNA): TGTGCCAGCAGCTTTGGCCCCACAGATACGCAGTATTTT.

This clone was observed a single time. The chain has TRBV18 and TRBJ1-1; D is perhaps TRBD1 (5 bases). Trimming pared 5 bases from V and 11 bases from J, leaving 15 bases between. Germline assignment: CDR1 KGHSH and CDR2 LQKENI. CDR3 length: 12 residues. The CDR3 DNA reads as TGTGCCAGCTCAACTCTAGGGGTTGGTGCTTTCTTT. This sequence encodes CASSTLGVGAFF.

This clone was detected only a few times. The V and J genes are TRBV5-4 and TRBJ1-6; D is undetermined. The CDR3 is 15 residues long. Trimming left V 3 bases short and J 0 bases short, with 7 bases between. Germline V gives CDR1 SGHNT, CDR2 YYREEE (reference sequence). The chain's CDR3 is CASSSTSSYNSPLHF. The CDR3 nucleotides read TGTGCCAGCAGCTCAACCAGCTCCTATAATTCACCCCTCCACTTT. The variable domain in full, with the rest retrieved from reference TRBV5-4 and TRBJ1-6, is ETGVTQSPTHLIKTRGQQVTLRCSSQSGHNTVSWYQQALGQGPQFIFQYYREEENGRGNFPPRFSGLQFPNYSSELNVNALELDDSALYLCASSSTSSYNSPLHFGNGTRLTVT.

The chain recombines TRBV6-5 with TRBJ1-6, with 7 bases lining up with TRBD1. The CDR3 covers 15 residues. Looked up from germline, CDR1 is MNHEY and CDR2 is SVGAGI. The ends lost 2 bases at V and 9 bases at J; junction bases unmatched: 7. DNA of the CDR3: TGTGCCAGCAGTTACAAGAGACAGGGTCGTTCACCCCTCCACTTT. Encoded protein: CASSYKRQGRSPLHF.

The rearrangement uses TRBV7-3 and TRBJ2-1; 7 bases fit TRBD1. J was trimmed by 5 bases and V by 5 bases; bases with no gene match: 9. CDR3 length: 15 residues. Germline-derived CDR1 and CDR2 are SGHTA and FQGTGA. The CDR3 sequence is CASSPGDSSNNEQFF. The CDR3 DNA is TGTGCCAGCAGCCCTGGGGACAGTAGCAACAATGAGCAGTTCTTC.

The chain has TRBV30 and TRBJ1-3; D possibly corresponds to TRBD1 (5 bases). The germline V gene encodes CDR1 GTSNPN and CDR2 SVGIG (reference sequence). The CDR3 sequence is 14 residues long. Trimming left V 4 bases short and J 0 bases short, with 10 bases between. Here the CDR3 reads CAWMGGDSGNTIYF. CDR3 DNA sequence: TGTGCCTGGATGGGAGGGGACTCTGGAAACACCATATATTTT.

The rearrangement links TRBV10-2 to TRBJ2-5, with TRBD1 as a possible D gene (6 bases). From germline, CDR1 is WSHSY and CDR2 SAAADI. Trimming removed 7 bases at V and 3 bases at J, with 18 bases between. The CDR3 consists of 15 residues. CDR3 coding DNA: TGCGCCAGCAAGGCATCACAGGGAACCAAAGAGACCCAGTACTTC. Translating gives CASKASQGTKETQYF.

The chain carries TRBV18 and TRBJ2-5, with TRBD1 matching over 7 bases. With V trimmed by 4 bases and J by 2 bases, 1 base remained unmatched. The CDR3 is 13 residues long. Germline CDR1 KGHSH, CDR2 LQKENI. The CDR3, as DNA: TGTGCCAGCTCACTACAGGGGCAAGAGACCCAGTACTTC. Translating it yields CASSLQGQETQYF.

The V and J genes are TRBV28 and TRBJ2-5, with 8 positions matching TRBD1. CDR1 is MDHEN and CDR2 is SYDVKM in the germline V gene. V trimming: 2 bases; J trimming: 5 bases; junction bases outside the gene matches: 10. This CDR3 is 16 amino acids long. CDR3 loop: CASSLGQGLEEETQYF. DNA of the CDR3: TGTGCCAGCAGTTTAGGACAGGGATTAGAGGAGGAGACCCAGTACTTC. Drawing the rest from reference TRBV28 and TRBJ2-5, the complete variable domain is DVKVTQSSRYLVKRTGEKVFLECVQDMDHENMFWYRQDPGLGLRLIYFSYDVKMKEKGDIPEGYSVSREKKERFSLILESASTNQTSMYLCASSLGQGLEEETQYFGPGTRLLVL.

This chain uses TRBV4-3 with TRBJ1-6, with D possibly matching TRBD1 (5 bases). CDR3 length equals 14 residues. With 0 bases removed from V and 8 bases from J, the gap between germline ends came to 8 bases. Germline V lookup: CDR1 LGHNA, CDR2 YSLEER. This CDR3 reads CASSQDRGDSPLHF. In DNA form, the CDR3 reads TGCGCCAGCAGCCAAGACCGGGGGGATTCACCCCTCCACTTT.